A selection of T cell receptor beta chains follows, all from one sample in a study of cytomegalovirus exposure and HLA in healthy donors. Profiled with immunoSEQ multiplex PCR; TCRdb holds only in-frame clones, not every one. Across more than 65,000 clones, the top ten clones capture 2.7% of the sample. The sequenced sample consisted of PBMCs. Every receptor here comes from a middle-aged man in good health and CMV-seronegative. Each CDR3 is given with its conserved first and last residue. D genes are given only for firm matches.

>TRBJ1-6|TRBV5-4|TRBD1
CASSLAGTGVSPLHF
TGTGCCAGCAGCTTGGCAGGGACAGGGGTTTCACCCCTCCACTTT
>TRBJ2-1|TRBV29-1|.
CSVDRGWAGHEQFF
TGCAGCGTTGACCGGGGCTGGGCGGGGCATGAGCAGTTCTTC
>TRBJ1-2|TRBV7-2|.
CASSLVEHYGYTF
TGTGCCAGCAGCTTAGTGGAGCACTATGGCTACACCTTC
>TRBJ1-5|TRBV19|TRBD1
CASSILTGGGQPQHF
TGTGCCAGTAGTATATTAACAGGGGGAGGCCAGCCCCAGCATTTT
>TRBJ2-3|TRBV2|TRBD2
CASKASGAVGTDTQYF
TGTGCCAGCAAGGCTAGCGGGGCGGTCGGCACAGATACGCAGTATTTT
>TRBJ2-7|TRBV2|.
CASGTNAYEQYF
TGTGCCAGCGGAACTAACGCCTACGAGCAGTACTTC
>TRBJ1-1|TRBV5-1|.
CASSLAIGENTEAFF
TGCGCCAGCAGCTTGGCGATCGGGGAGAACACTGAAGCTTTCTTT
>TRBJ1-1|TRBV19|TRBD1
CASKDRGFAEAFF
TGTGCCAGTAAGGACAGGGGATTCGCTGAAGCTTTCTTT
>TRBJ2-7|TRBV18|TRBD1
CASSPRTGELREQYF
TGTGCCAGCTCACCCCGAACAGGGGAGCTAAGGGAGCAGTACTTC
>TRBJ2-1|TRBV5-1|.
CASSLDVTGVVSYNEQFF
TGCGCCAGCAGCTTGGATGTTACGGGGGTAGTCTCCTACAATGAGCAGTTCTTC
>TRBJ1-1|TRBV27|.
CASRRGVAEAFF
TGTGCCAGCCGCCGGGGGGTGGCTGAAGCTTTCTTT
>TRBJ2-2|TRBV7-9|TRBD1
CASSMGQGAALTSTGELFF
TGTGCCAGCAGCATGGGACAGGGGGCTGCGCTAACGAGCACCGGGGAGCTGTTTTTT
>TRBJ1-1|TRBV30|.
CAWSVSVFNTEAFF
TGTGCCTGGAGTGTGTCGGTCTTTAACACTGAAGCTTTCTTT
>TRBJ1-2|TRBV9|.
CASSASTVDGYTF
TGTGCCAGCAGCGCAAGCACAGTTGATGGCTACACCTTC
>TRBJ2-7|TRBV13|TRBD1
CASCTTGGEQYF
TGTGCCAGCTGTACCACAGGGGGCGAGCAGTACTTC
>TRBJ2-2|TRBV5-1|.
CASSPGYTGELFF
TGCGCCAGCAGCCCGGGGTACACCGGGGAGCTGTTTTTT
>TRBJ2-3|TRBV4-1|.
CASSQGQQTVDTQYF
TGCGCCAGCAGCCAAGGGCAACAGACCGTGGATACGCAGTATTTT
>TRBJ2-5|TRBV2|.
CASSRGSETQYF
TGTGCCAGCAGCCGAGGTTCGGAGACCCAGTACTTC
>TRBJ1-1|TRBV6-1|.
CASSEPGTLNTEAFF
TGTGCCAGCAGTGAGCCCGGGACACTGAACACTGAAGCTTTCTTT
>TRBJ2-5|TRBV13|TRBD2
CASSFSGGQETQYF
TGTGCCAGCAGCTTTAGCGGGGGGCAAGAGACCCAGTACTTC
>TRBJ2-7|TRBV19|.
CASSRRRDGSYEQYF
TGTGCCAGTAGCAGAAGGAGGGACGGCTCCTACGAGCAGTACTTC
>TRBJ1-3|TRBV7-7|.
CASSLGAGSGNTIYF
TGTGCTAGCAGCTTAGGGGCAGGCTCTGGAAACACCATATATTTT
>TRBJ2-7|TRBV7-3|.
CASSPSLRGDEQYF
TGTGCCAGCAGCCCCTCTTTGCGGGGCGACGAGCAGTACTTC
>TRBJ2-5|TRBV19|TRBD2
CASSTQGTSGEETQYF
TGTGCCAGTAGTACCCAGGGGACTAGCGGGGAAGAGACCCAGTACTTC
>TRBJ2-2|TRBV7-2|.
CASSLYGGDTGELFF
TGTGCCAGCAGCTTATACGGGGGTGACACCGGGGAGCTGTTTTTT
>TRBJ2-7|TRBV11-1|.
CASSLSGGSYEQYF
TGTGCCAGCAGCTTAAGCGGCGGGTCCTACGAGCAGTACTTC
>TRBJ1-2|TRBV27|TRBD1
CASFDRGKGYTF
TGTGCCAGCTTCGACAGGGGGAAAGGCTACACCTTC
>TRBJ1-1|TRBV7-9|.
CASSLGQGLFAEAFF
TGTGCCAGCAGCTTAGGGCAGGGCTTGTTCGCTGAAGCTTTCTTT
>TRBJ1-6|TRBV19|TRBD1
CASRGQGVPPLHF
TGTGCCAGCCGGGGACAGGGGGTTCCACCCCTCCACTTT
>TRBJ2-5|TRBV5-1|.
CASSLAVGAGRETQYF
TGCGCCAGCAGCTTGGCCGTGGGGGCAGGAAGAGAGACCCAGTACTTC
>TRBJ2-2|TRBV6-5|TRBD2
CASSWSLAGTDGELFF
TGTGCCAGCAGTTGGTCTCTAGCGGGGACTGACGGGGAGCTGTTTTTT
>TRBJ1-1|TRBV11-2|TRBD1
CASSLDRDTEAFF
TGTGCCAGCAGCTTGGACAGGGACACTGAAGCTTTCTTT